The 3 T cell receptor beta chains below come from one sample, sequenced in a study of cytomegalovirus exposure and HLA in healthy donors. The study ran its PCR with 60 Vbeta and 13 Jbeta primers. The data were produced by immunoSEQ multiplex PCR, yet TCRdb's version contains in-frame clones alone and is incomplete. In the table there are about 130,000 clones, 10% of which are singletons. The sequencing sample was made of PBMCs. These receptors all come from a woman between 18 and 29 years old in good health and CMV-seropositive.

The rearrangement joins TRBV4-1 to TRBJ1-6; a weak D match, TRBD1 (6 bases). Looked up from germline, CDR1 is MGHRA and CDR2 is YSYEKL. The CDR3 consists of 15 residues. Deletions cut 3 bases from V and 4 bases from J, with 10 bases between. CDR3 coding DNA: TGCGCCAGCAGCCATGAAGGGGGATATAATTCACCCCTCCACTTT. Protein product: CASSHEGGYNSPLHF.

The chain uses TRBV27 and TRBJ2-2; D ambiguous. CDR3 length: 12 amino acids. In germline, CDR1 is MNHEY, CDR2 SMNVEV (reference sequence). V lost 8 bases and J 7 bases, leaving 11 bases between the germline ends. This CDR3 is CASARADGELFF. The DNA for the CDR3 is TGTGCCAGCGCTCGCGCGGACGGGGAGCTGTTTTTT.

This clone was detected only a few times. The chain recombines TRBV6-1 with TRBJ2-5; D is perhaps TRBD2 (5 bases). Germline CDR1 is MNHNS and CDR2 is SASEGT. The CDR3 spans 15 residues. The germline V and J ends were trimmed by 2 bases and 2 bases, with 12 bases remaining between them. The chain's CDR3 is CASSESPGMQETQYF. The CDR3 nucleotides read TGTGCCAGCAGTGAATCCCCGGGAATGCAAGAGACCCAGTACTTC.